The entry that follows covers one T cell receptor beta chain sequence. These data belong to a study of tissue T cells after allogeneic stem cell transplantation. Overall study context: Patients with graft-versus-host disease had grafts: four unmodified, three CD34-selected and T-cell-depleted.

This table comes from immunoSEQ multiplex PCR, and its TCRdb copy is limited to in-frame clones, with some not included. The data contain about 26,000 clones, around 90% of them singletons. Looked up from germline, CDR1 is KGHDR and CDR2 is SFDVKD. Unmatched junction bases numbered 3, after V lost 4 bases and J lost 0 bases. The length of the CDR3 is 16 residues. The rearrangement links TRBV24-1 to TRBJ2-3; 10 bases are a match to TRBD1. The sequence came from a male donor at least 60 years old who later had graft-versus-host disease after an allogeneic stem cell transplant. The sequences come from blood, collected before transplantation. In DNA form, the CDR3 reads TGTGCCACCAGTGACCCGACAGGGGGCAGCACAGATACGCAGTATTTT. It translates to CATSDPTGGSTDTQYF.